This is a list of T cell receptor beta chains from one sample in a study of cytomegalovirus exposure and HLA in healthy donors. TCRdb keeps only in-frame clones here, not all; method: immunoSEQ multiplex PCR. This sample yields some 48,000 clones, of which about three quarters are seen a single time; around 8.1% belongs to the top ten. The material sequenced was PBMCs. These receptors originate from a man younger than 40 in good health and CMV-seropositive. The conserved cysteine and the conserved F or W are not part of the CDR3 here.

ASSLGQGGYNEKLF TRBV7-9
ASSVGDRGYEQY TRBV9
ASSLAYSNQPQH TRBV7-8
ASSRRAQETQY TRBV7-2
ASSPGLAANTGELF TRBV18
ASTTGTGRYEQY TRBV5-1
AIKGQRAEQY TRBV7-9
ASSQGGQPDGYT TRBV4-1
ASSMRQGANGYT TRBV19
ASRQGILNTEAF TRBV9
ASSLEGMGIRGDSPLH TRBV27
ASSQPPGEQY TRBV18
ASEGAWGGYT TRBV30
ASSLNRYEQY TRBV28
ASSFSQGGDGYT TRBV9